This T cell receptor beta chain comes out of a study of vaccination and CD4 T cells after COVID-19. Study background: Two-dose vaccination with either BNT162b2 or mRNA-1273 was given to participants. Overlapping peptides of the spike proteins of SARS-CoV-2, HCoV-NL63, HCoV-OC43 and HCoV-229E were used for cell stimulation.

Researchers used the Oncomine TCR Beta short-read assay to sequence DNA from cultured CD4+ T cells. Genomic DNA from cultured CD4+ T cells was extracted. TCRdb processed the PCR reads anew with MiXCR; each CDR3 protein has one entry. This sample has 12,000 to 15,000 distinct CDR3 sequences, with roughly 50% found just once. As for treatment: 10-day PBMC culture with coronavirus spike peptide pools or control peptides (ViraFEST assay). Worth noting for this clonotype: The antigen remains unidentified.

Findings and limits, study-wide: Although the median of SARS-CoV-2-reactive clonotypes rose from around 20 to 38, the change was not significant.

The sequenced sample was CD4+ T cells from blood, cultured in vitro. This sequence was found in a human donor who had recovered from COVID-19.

The CDR3 spells CASSGRTGELFF. Written as DNA, the CDR3 is TGTGCCAGTAGTGGACGCACCGGGGAGCTGTTTTTT. This chain uses TRBV19 with TRBJ2-2; D not resolved. CDR1 LNHDA and CDR2 SQIVND come from the germline V gene (reference sequence). The ends were cut back, 5 bases at V and 4 bases at J, with 5 bases in the middle. The CDR3 contains 12 residues.